The clone carrying this T cell receptor (beta chain) was seen once. These data belong to a study of shared clonotypes between healthy human individuals. Study-level background: Each donor's CD4 naive and CD4 memory cells filled three plates apiece, CD8 naive two, and CD8 memory one.

The V gene lost 0 bases and the J gene lost 0 bases, with 21 bases spanning the gap. The CDR3 contains 19 residues. Germline V lookup: CDR1 SGHDT, CDR2 YYEEEE. Sequencing was performed with immunoSEQ multiplex PCR; in TCRdb, only in-frame clones are kept and a portion is missing. The sample holds roughly 720,000 clones, 90% seen once. V gene TRBV5-6 combines with J gene TRBJ1-2; D unclear. The source of this sequence is a man younger than 35 in good health. Some clones in this sample may be carry-over from other donors' samples. Material: memory CD8+ T cells from PBMCs. Described subset: CD45RO+ cells pooled with CCR7-negative TemRA cells. As DNA, the CDR3 is TGTGCCAGCAGCTTGGCCCCTCACCTACTACCACAAGCTAACTATGGCTACACCTTC. Protein sequence: CASSLAPHLLPQANYGYTF.